This T cell receptor beta chain came from a study of long-term antiretroviral therapy in people with HIV. This was the immunoSEQ v3.0 assay at survey level. The assay was immunoSEQ multiplex PCR, and TCRdb's table has in-frame clones only and misses some. The table records 30,000 to 40,000 clones, roughly 80% of them present only once. This CDR3 is 15 amino acids long. Germline V CDR1 and CDR2: MNHEY, SMNVEV (reference sequence). V was shortened by 5 bases and J by 7 bases, with 17 bases between the two germline ends. The receptor was derived from a young man with HIV. Sequencing used unsorted PBMCs, obtained 1.5 years after starting antiretroviral therapy. The chain uses TRBV27 and TRBJ1-4; a possible D gene is TRBD1 (5 bases). The CDR3 nucleotides read TGTGCCAGCAGTCTCTCGGGGACCGTAGGTGAAAAACTGTTTTTT. Its translation: CASSLSGTVGEKLFF.